This T cell receptor (beta chain) came from a study of CD8+ T cells in alopecia areata. Extracted RNA was reverse transcribed into cDNA, the sequencing template. TCRdb keeps only in-frame clones here, not all; method: immunoSEQ multiplex PCR. The sample lists 150,000 to 200,000 clones; 64% were seen once. Germline CDR1 and CDR2: SEHNR and FQNEAQ (reference sequence). V lost 4 bases and J lost 5, with 16 bases in between. The CDR3 runs 15 residues. Treatment meaning: oral pan-JAK inhibitor, 5-10 mg twice daily. V is TRBV7-9 and J is TRBJ2-3; D tentatively fits TRBD1 or TRBD2 (5 bases each). The material sequenced was CD4+ T cells sorted from blood, taken between weeks 47 and 50, from a patient treated with tofacitinib. This TCR was recovered from a human donor with alopecia areata. CDR3 residues: CASSSGRTFRDTQYF. The CDR3 DNA reads TGTGCCAGCAGCTCGGGACGGACATTCAGAGATACGCAGTATTTT. The whole variable domain, filled in from reference TRBV7-9 and TRBJ2-3, reads DTGVSQNPRHKITKRGQNVTFRCDPISEHNRLYWYRQTLGQGPEFLTYFQNEAQLEKSRLLSDRFSAERPKGSFSTLEIQRTEQGDSAMYLCASSSGRTFRDTQYFGPGTRLTVL.